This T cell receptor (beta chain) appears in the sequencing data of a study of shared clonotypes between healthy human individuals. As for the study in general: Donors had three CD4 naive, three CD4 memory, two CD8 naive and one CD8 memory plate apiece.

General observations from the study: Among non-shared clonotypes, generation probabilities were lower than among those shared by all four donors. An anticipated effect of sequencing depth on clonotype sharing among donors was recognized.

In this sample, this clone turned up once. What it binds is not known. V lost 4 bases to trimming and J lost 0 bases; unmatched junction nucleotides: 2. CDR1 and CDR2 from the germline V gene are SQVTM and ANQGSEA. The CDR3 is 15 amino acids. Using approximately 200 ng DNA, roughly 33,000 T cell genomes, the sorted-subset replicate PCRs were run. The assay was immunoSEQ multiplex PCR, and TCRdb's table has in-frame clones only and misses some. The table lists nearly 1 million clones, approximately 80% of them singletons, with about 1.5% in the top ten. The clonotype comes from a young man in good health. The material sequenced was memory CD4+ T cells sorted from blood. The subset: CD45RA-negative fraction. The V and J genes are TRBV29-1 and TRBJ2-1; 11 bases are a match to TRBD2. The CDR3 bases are TGCAGCGTTGGTCTAGCGGGAGGCTCCTACAATGAGCAGTTCTTC. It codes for CSVGLAGGSYNEQFF.